This entry lists 29 T cell receptor beta chains sequenced from one sample in a study of blood T cell repertoires in COVID-19. The protocol was immunoSEQ multiplex PCR, while the TCRdb copy is restricted to in-frame clones and leaves out a portion. The table shows over 150,000 clones, with 76% occurring only once. Sequencing input: peripheral blood. All receptors derive from a woman aged 80 or over with acute or convalescent COVID-19.

This clone has just one count. The CDR3 reads CASSTTGSTGELFF. The CDR3 DNA reads as TGTGCCAGTAGTACGACAGGGAGCACCGGGGAGCTGTTTTTT. V and J are TRBV19 and TRBJ2-2, with TRBD1 matching 7 bases. This CDR3 spans 14 amino acids. The V and J ends lost 4 bases and 4 bases, in that order; junction bases with no gene match: 3. Per germline, CDR1 LNHDA and CDR2 SQIVND (reference sequence).

The chain couples TRBV3-1 (or the pseudogene TRBV3-2) to TRBJ1-1, with D uncertain. CDR3 length: 12 residues. Trimming pared 5 bases from V and 0 bases from J, leaving 4 bases between. CDR1 LGHDT and CDR2 YNNKEL come from the germline V gene (reference sequence). CDR3 in amino acids: CASSYMNTEAFF. CDR3 nucleotides: TGTGCCAGCAGCTATATGAACACTGAAGCTTTCTTT.

The gene calls are TRBV6-5 and TRBJ1-1; D unclear. CDR1 is MNHEY, CDR2 SVGAGI, per germline. V shed 6 bases and J shed 2 bases, with 10 bases lying between them. The CDR3 length is 13 residues. Here the CDR3 reads CASRLHRNTEAFF. DNA for the CDR3: TGTGCCAGCAGGTTACATCGTAACACTGAAGCTTTCTTT.

V gene TRBV18 combines with J gene TRBJ2-7; TRBD1 agrees at 9 bases. The J segment lost 2 bases and the V segment lost 4 bases, leaving 6 bases of the junction unmatched. Germline CDR1 is KGHSH and CDR2 is LQKENI. The CDR3 totals 15 residues. The DNA for the CDR3 is TGTGCCAGCTCACTTAGGACAGGGGCAACCTACGAGCAGTACTTC. This sequence encodes CASSLRTGATYEQYF.

This clone was seen a handful of times. The chain employs TRBV6-1 and TRBJ1-1; 9 bases agree with TRBD1. Trimming at V came to 3 bases and at J to 5 bases, leaving 4 bases not matched to a gene. The V gene's germline CDR1 is MNHNS and CDR2 SASEGT. The CDR3 runs to 14 residues. As DNA, the CDR3 is TGTGCCAGCAGTGACAACAGGGGGCTGACTGAAGCTTTCTTT. It specifies CASSDNRGLTEAFF.

The chain employs TRBV5-6 and TRBJ2-4, with TRBD1 identical over 7 bases. CDR1 SGHDT and CDR2 YYEEEE come from the germline V gene. This CDR3 contains 12 residues. The J segment lost 7 bases and the V segment lost 4 bases, leaving 2 bases of the junction unmatched. The DNA of the CDR3 is TGTGCCAGCAGCGTGGGACAGAACATTCAGTACTTC. It codes for CASSVGQNIQYF.

The chain carries TRBV10-3 and TRBJ2-5; perhaps TRBD1 as D (5 bases). Germline V gene sequence: CDR1 ENHRY, CDR2 SYGVKD. CDR3 length: 12 residues. V was pared by 6 bases and J by 0 bases, with 5 bases between. This chain's CDR3 is CAIRTDQETQYF. The CDR3 DNA sequence: TGTGCCATCAGGACAGACCAAGAGACCCAGTACTTC.

This clone was counted a few times. This chain joins TRBV7-9 and TRBJ1-2, with TRBD1 matching over 8 bases. The CDR3 contains 14 residues. V lost 5 bases, J lost 3 bases, and 5 bases stayed unmatched. CDR1 is SEHNR and CDR2 is FQNEAQ in the germline V gene (reference sequence). The CDR3 DNA sequence: TGTGCCAGCAGCCGGGACAGGTTGGACTATGGCTACACCTTC. Translated: CASSRDRLDYGYTF. Complete variable domain (other parts from reference TRBV7-9 and TRBJ1-2): DTGVSQNPRHKITKRGQNVTFRCDPISEHNRLYWYRQTLGQGPEFLTYFQNEAQLEKSRLLSDRFSAERPKGSFSTLEIQRTEQGDSAMYLCASSRDRLDYGYTFGSGTRLTVV.

The V call is TRBV9, the J call TRBJ2-3; 7 bases fit TRBD1. The CDR3 runs to 16 residues. Germline-derived CDR1 and CDR2 are SGDLS and YYNGEE. The trim removed 0 bases at V and 3 bases at J, leaving 7 bases unmatched. The CDR3 DNA reads as TGTGCCAGCAGCGTAGGAGGGGGCCGATCAACAGATACGCAGTATTTT. Amino acids: CASSVGGGRSTDTQYF.

The DNA for the CDR3 is TGTGCCAGCAGCTTAGGGGGACAGGGTTACAATCAGCCCCAGCATTTT. This encodes CASSLGGQGYNQPQHF. The chain couples TRBV7-2 to TRBJ1-5, with 9 nucleotides matching TRBD1. V gave up 1 base and J gave up 3 bases; unmatched junction bases: 4. The CDR3 spans 16 residues. Germline V gene lookup returns CDR1 SGHTA and CDR2 FQGNSA.

V and J are TRBV2 and TRBJ1-2; 10 bases map to TRBD1. J gave up 5 bases and V 6 bases, and 6 bases lay outside the gene matches. There are 14 residues in the CDR3. CDR1 is SNHLY and CDR2 is FYNNEI in the germline V gene. CDR3 DNA: TGTGCCAGCAGGTTTCCGGGACAGGGGTATGGCTACACCTTC. This gives the protein CASRFPGQGYGYTF. The whole variable domain, remainder taken from reference TRBV2 and TRBJ1-2, is EPEVTQTPSHQVTQMGQEVILRCVPISNHLYFYWYRQILGQKVEFLVSFYNNEISEKSEIFDDQFSVERPDGSNFTLKIRSTKLEDSAMYFCASRFPGQGYGYTFGSGTRLTVV.

J is TRBJ1-4 and V is TRBV12-3 or TRBV12-4; D is ambiguous. V shed 3 bases and J shed 6 bases, with 8 bases lying between them. The CDR3 length is 13 residues. Written as DNA, the CDR3 is TGTGCCAGCAGTTTTATAACAGATGAAAAACTGTTTTTT. Amino acids: CASSFITDEKLFF.

The V call is TRBV7-2, the J call TRBJ2-1, with unresolved D. The CDR3 extends over 14 amino acids. V was shortened by 4 bases and J by 7 bases, with 14 bases between the two germline ends. CDR1 and CDR2 (germline): SGHTA, FQGNSA. CDR3 sequence: CASSSFGRANEQFF. Written as DNA, the CDR3 is TGTGCCAGCAGCTCCTTTGGTAGAGCTAATGAGCAGTTCTTC. Full variable domain (remainder filled in from reference TRBV7-2 and TRBJ2-1): GAGVSQSPSNKVTEKGKDVELRCDPISGHTALYWYRQSLGQGLEFLIYFQGNSAPDKSGLPSDRFSAERTGGSVSTLTIQRTQQEDSAVYLCASSSFGRANEQFFGPGTRLTVL.

The chain couples TRBV27 to TRBJ1-4; perhaps TRBD1 as D (5 bases). V was cut by 3 bases and J by 4 bases, with 9 bases left in between. This CDR3 contains 14 residues. The germline CDR1 and CDR2 sequences are MNHEY and SMNVEV (reference sequence). The CDR3 bases are TGTGCCAGCAGTTTCCAGGGACTTAATGAAAAACTGTTTTTT. Translated: CASSFQGLNEKLFF. Combining the CDR3 with reference TRBV27 and TRBJ1-4 gives the whole variable domain EAQVTQNPRYLITVTGKKLTVTCSQNMNHEYMSWYRQDPGLGLRQIYYSMNVEVTDKGDVPEGYKVSRKEKRNFPLILESPSPNQTSLYFCASSFQGLNEKLFFGSGTQLSVL.

This chain joins TRBV3-1 (or the pseudogene TRBV3-2) and TRBJ2-5; a weak D match, TRBD2 (8 bases). Trimming stripped 3 bases from V and 5 bases from J, with 19 bases between. The V gene's germline CDR1 is LGHDT and CDR2 YNNKEL (reference sequence). The CDR3 is 16 residues long. The chain's CDR3 is CASSQGRQGGGETQYF. The CDR3, as DNA: TGTGCCAGCAGCCAGGGACGACAGGGCGGGGGGGAGACCCAGTACTTC.

This sequence joins TRBV15 and TRBJ2-7, with TRBD1 identical over 8 bases. The CDR3 runs 14 residues. V was clipped by 7 bases and J by 0 bases; unmatched bases: 5. CDR1 is LNHNV and CDR2 is YYDKDF in the germline V gene (reference sequence). The CDR3 sequence is CATTAGGNSYEQYF. The DNA for the CDR3 is TGTGCCACCACCGCAGGGGGCAACTCCTACGAGCAGTACTTC.

On this clone: Given the absence of the conserved phenylalanine or tryptophan at the CDR3 end, a read error is likely. The limits of the CDR3 on the DNA are not certain, so only TCRdb's listed CDR3 is given. The chain couples TRBV7-8 to TRBJ2-6; the table's D gene call, TRBD1, was not cross checked with the DNA. Germline V CDR1 and CDR2: SGHVS, FQNEAQ. The CDR3 spans 14 amino acids, including both terminal residues. CDR3: CASSLGVGPGTGFL.

The rearrangement joins TRBV18 to TRBJ1-1; D gene unclear. The CDR3 covers 13 residues. Germline CDR1 reads KGHSH; CDR2 reads LQKENI. Deletions cut 3 bases from V and 6 bases from J, with 11 bases between. The CDR3 DNA is TGTGCCAGCTCACCGGTGACACCCGCTGAAGCTTTCTTT. Its protein product is CASSPVTPAEAFF.

The V and J genes are TRBV19 and TRBJ2-3, with 13 positions matching TRBD2. Trimming removed 7 bases from V and 6 bases from J; junction bases left unmatched: 13. CDR1 LNHDA and CDR2 SQIVND come from the germline V gene (reference sequence). CDR3 size: 17 residues. CDR3 bases: TGTGCCAGTAAATCACTAGCGGGAGGGCGAGAGACCGATACGCAGTATTTT. It yields the protein CASKSLAGGRETDTQYF. Combining the CDR3 with reference TRBV19 and TRBJ2-3 gives the whole variable domain DGGITQSPKYLFRKEGQNVTLSCEQNLNHDAMYWYRQDPGQGLRLIYYSQIVNDFQKGDIAEGYSVSREKKESFPLTVTSAQKNPTAFYLCASKSLAGGRETDTQYFGPGTRLTVL.

The V and J genes are TRBV6-5 and TRBJ2-4; D perhaps matches TRBD2 (5 bases). The CDR3 extends over 13 amino acids. V was pared by 6 bases and J by 8 bases, with 14 bases between. Germline V lookup: CDR1 MNHEY, CDR2 SVGAGI. Here the CDR3 DNA reads TGTGCCAGCAGCTGGAGCGAGGGCTACATTCAGTACTTC. This gives the protein CASSWSEGYIQYF.

V usage is TRBV6-5 and J usage is TRBJ1-5; possibly TRBD1 for D (6 bases). This CDR3 spans 13 amino acids. V lost 5 bases, J lost 5 bases, and 10 bases lay in between. The V gene's germline CDR1 is MNHEY and CDR2 SVGAGI. The chain's CDR3 is CASSLQGYQPQHF. The DNA of the CDR3 is TGTGCCAGCAGTCTACAGGGATATCAGCCCCAGCATTTT.

The rearrangement joins TRBV4-2 to TRBJ1-6; unclear D gene. Germline CDR1 reads LGHNA; CDR2 reads YNFKEQ. This CDR3 is built from 16 residues. V was cut by 2 bases and J by 2 bases, with 10 bases left in between. Here the CDR3 DNA reads TGTGCCAGCAGCCAACCCACCGGAGCCTATAATTCACCCCTCCACTTT. This sequence encodes CASSQPTGAYNSPLHF.

This clone appeared a few times. The rearrangement joins TRBV5-1 to TRBJ1-1; the match to TRBD1 covers 11 bases. The germline CDR1 and CDR2 sequences are SGHRS and YFSETQ. The CDR3 loop spans 15 amino acids. Trimming cost V 1 base and J 8 bases; bases outside gene matches: 7. CDR3 in DNA: TGCGCCAGCAGCTTGTGGTCTGGACAGGGGGCCGAAGCTTTCTTT. Protein: CASSLWSGQGAEAFF.

V is TRBV3-1 (or the pseudogene TRBV3-2) and J is TRBJ1-1; TRBD1 is a possible D gene (5 bases). The germline V gene encodes CDR1 LGHDT and CDR2 YNNKEL (reference sequence). The CDR3 runs 14 residues. Deletions cut 1 base from V and 6 bases from J, with 12 bases between. CDR3 protein: CASSQVGGVPEAFF. The CDR3 DNA reads TGTGCCAGCAGCCAAGTGGGGGGTGTCCCTGAAGCTTTCTTT.

V usage is TRBV4-3 and J usage is TRBJ2-3, with D tentatively TRBD2 (6 bases). Trimming took 1 base from V and 5 from J, leaving 10 bases between them. CDR1 LGHNA and CDR2 YSLEER come from the germline V gene. This CDR3 region has 14 residues. The CDR3 sequence is CASSQGRGGDTQYF. The CDR3 DNA reads as TGCGCCAGCAGCCAAGGGCGGGGCGGAGATACGCAGTATTTT.

In DNA form, the CDR3 reads TGTGCCAGCTCACCACCAGAAACAGGGTTAAGCTATGGCTACACCTTC. Translation gives CASSPPETGLSYGYTF. The chain employs TRBV18 and TRBJ1-2, with D possibly being TRBD1 (6 bases). Trimming cost V 0 bases and J 4 bases, with 15 bases left between them. Per germline, CDR1 KGHSH and CDR2 LQKENI. CDR3 length: 16 residues.

This chain joins TRBV5-1 and TRBJ1-6, with D tentatively TRBD1 (5 bases). Deletions cut 0 bases from V and 5 bases from J, with 6 bases between. Germline CDR1 is SGHRS and CDR2 is YFSETQ. The CDR3 has 14 residues. The CDR3 here is CASSLGQNNSPLHF. The CDR3, as DNA: TGCGCCAGCAGCTTGGGACAGAATAATTCACCCCTCCACTTT.

This chain uses TRBV11-3 with TRBJ1-1, with D possibly being TRBD1 (5 bases). This CDR3 contains 12 residues. Trimming stripped 5 bases from V and 8 bases from J, with 12 bases between. CDR1 and CDR2 (germline): SGHNT, YENEEA. CDR3 nucleotide sequence: TGTGCCAGCAGCCAAGGAGGGGCCGAAGCTTTCTTT. Residues: CASSQGGAEAFF.

This chain links TRBV12-3 or TRBV12-4 with TRBJ1-1, with D perhaps matching TRBD1 (5 bases). The V end was cut by 6 bases, the J end by 10 bases, with 15 bases between. This CDR3 contains 12 residues. DNA for the CDR3: TGTGCCAGCAGCCCCGATCGGGGGGGAGCTTTCTTT. Its translation: CASSPDRGGAFF.